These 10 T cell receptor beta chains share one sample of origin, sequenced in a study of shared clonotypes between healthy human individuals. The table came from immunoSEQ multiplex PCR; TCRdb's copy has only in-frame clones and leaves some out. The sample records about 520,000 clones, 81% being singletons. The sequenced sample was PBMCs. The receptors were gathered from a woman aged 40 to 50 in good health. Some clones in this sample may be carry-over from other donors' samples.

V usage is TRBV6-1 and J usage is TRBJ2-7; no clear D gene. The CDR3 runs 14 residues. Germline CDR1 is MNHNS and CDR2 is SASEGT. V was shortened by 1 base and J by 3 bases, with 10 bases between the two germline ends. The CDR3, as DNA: TGTGCCAGCAGTGAAGGGGTTCAGATCTACGAGCAGTACTTC. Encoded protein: CASSEGVQIYEQYF.

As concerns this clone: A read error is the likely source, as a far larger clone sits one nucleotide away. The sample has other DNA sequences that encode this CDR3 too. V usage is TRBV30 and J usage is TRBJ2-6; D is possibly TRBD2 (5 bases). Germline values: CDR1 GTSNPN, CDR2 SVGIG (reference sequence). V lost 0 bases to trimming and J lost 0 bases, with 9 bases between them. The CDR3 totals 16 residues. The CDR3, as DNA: TGTGCCTGGAGTGTAACGGGGTTCTCTGGGGCCAACGTCCTGACTTTC. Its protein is CAWSVTGFSGANVLTF. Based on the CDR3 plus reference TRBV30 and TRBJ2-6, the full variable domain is SQTIHQWPATLVQPVGSPLSLECTVEGTSNPNLYWYRQAAGRGLQLLFYSVGIGQISSEVPQNLSASRPQDRQFILSSKKLLLSDSGFYLCAWSVTGFSGANVLTFGAGSRLTVL.

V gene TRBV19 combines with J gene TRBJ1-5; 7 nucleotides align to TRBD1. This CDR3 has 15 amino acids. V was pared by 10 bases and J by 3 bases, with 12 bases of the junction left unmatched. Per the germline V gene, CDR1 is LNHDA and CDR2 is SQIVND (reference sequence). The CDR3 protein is CATKDRDGDNQPQHF. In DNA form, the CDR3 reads TGTGCCACCAAAGACAGGGATGGGGACAATCAGCCCCAGCATTTT. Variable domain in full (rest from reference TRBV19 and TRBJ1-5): DGGITQSPKYLFRKEGQNVTLSCEQNLNHDAMYWYRQDPGQGLRLIYYSQIVNDFQKGDIAEGYSVSREKKESFPLTVTSAQKNPTAFYLCATKDRDGDNQPQHFGDGTRLSIL.

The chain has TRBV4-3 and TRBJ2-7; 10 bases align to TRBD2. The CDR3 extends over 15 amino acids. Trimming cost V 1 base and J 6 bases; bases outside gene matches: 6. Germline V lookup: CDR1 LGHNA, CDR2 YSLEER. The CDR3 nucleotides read TGCGCCAGCAGCCAAGCCCCTAGCGGGAGTGGCGAGCAGTACTTC. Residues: CASSQAPSGSGEQYF.

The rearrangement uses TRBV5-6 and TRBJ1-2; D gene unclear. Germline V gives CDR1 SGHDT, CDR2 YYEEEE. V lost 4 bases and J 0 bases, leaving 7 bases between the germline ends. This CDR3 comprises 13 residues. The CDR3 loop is CASSPGTNYGYTF. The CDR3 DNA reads TGTGCCAGCAGCCCGGGGACTAACTATGGCTACACCTTC.

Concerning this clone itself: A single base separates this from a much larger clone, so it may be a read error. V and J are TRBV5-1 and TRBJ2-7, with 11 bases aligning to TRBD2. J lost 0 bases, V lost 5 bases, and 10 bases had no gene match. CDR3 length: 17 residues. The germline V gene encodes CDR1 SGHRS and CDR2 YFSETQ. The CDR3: CASSRGLAVGSSYEQYF. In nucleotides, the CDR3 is TGCGCCAGCAGTCGGGGACTAGCGGTAGGAAGCTCCTACGAGCAGTACTTC.

The CDR3 region has the DNA TGTGCCAGCAGTCCGCTAGCGGGAGGGACCGGGGAGCTGTTTTTT. It encodes CASSPLAGGTGELFF. This chain connects TRBV27 to TRBJ2-2, with 12 positions matching TRBD2. The V segment lost 5 bases and the J segment 5 bases; nucleotides outside the gene matches: 3. This CDR3 has 15 residues. CDR1 is MNHEY and CDR2 is SMNVEV in the germline V gene (reference sequence).

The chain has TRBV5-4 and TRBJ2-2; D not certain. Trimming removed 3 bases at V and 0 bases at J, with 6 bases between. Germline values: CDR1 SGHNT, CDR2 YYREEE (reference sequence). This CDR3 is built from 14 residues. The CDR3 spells CASSSPSNTGELFF. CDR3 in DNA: TGTGCCAGCAGCTCCCCCTCGAACACCGGGGAGCTGTTTTTT.

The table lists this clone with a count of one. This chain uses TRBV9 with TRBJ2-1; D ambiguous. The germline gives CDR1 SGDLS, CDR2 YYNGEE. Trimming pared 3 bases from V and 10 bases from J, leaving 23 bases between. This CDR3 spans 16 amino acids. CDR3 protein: CASSARPNSNRREQFF. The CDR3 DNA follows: TGTGCCAGCAGCGCCCGCCCCAACTCGAACAGACGGGAGCAGTTCTTC.

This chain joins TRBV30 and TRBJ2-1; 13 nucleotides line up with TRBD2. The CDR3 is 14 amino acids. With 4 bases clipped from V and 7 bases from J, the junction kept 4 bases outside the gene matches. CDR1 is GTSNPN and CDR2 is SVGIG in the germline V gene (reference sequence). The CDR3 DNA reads TGTGCCTGGAACCCGGGACTAGCGGGAAATGAGCAGTTCTTC. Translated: CAWNPGLAGNEQFF.